The rows below give T cell receptor beta chains drawn from one sample of a study of T-cell reconstitution after alpha-beta-depleted transplantation in children. MiXCR, run by TCRdb on the PCR reads, gives a single entry per CDR3 protein. The sample records about 240,000 distinct CDR3 sequences, about 25% being singletons. Here the sequenced sample was PBMCs, taken before TCRalphabeta/CD19-depleted stem cell transplant. These receptors were collected from a girl aged 2 to 10 with Fanconi anemia, due to receive a stem cell transplant. CDR3s include the opening cysteine and the closing phenylalanine or tryptophan. A D gene is named only where the DNA matches it firmly. Clone size is given for some rows only: seen once, a few or many times, or a class if the clone is expanded.

J gene,V gene,D gene,clone size,CDR3 protein,CDR3 DNA
TRBJ2-2,TRBV10-3,NA,few,CATWDGTGELFF,TGTGCCACCTGGGATGGCACCGGGGAGCTGTTTTTT
TRBJ2-5,TRBV12-3/TRBV12-4,NA,few,CASRLGGLLQETQYF,TGTGCCAGCAGGTTAGGGGGGCTACTCCAAGAGACCCAGTACTTC
TRBJ2-7,TRBV20-1,NA,NA,CSARNLKYEQYF,TGCAGTGCTAGAAACCTTAAATACGAGCAGTACTTC
TRBJ2-3,TRBV6-2/TRBV6-3,TRBD2,NA,CASSYPGLAGPPSTDTQYF,TGTGCCAGCAGTTACCCCGGACTAGCGGGGCCCCCTAGCACAGATACGCAGTATTTT
TRBJ2-1,TRBV21-1,NA,few,CASSTVQRGDTYNEQFF,TGTGCCAGCAGCACGGTCCAGCGGGGGGACACCTACAATGAGCAGTTCTTC
TRBJ1-1,TRBV29-1,NA,many,CSVDPGLNTEAFF,TGCAGCGTTGACCCAGGGCTGAACACTGAAGCTTTCTTT
TRBJ2-1,TRBV18,TRBD1,NA,CASSPGTARNEQFF,TGTGCCAGCTCACCAGGGACAGCGCGCAATGAGCAGTTCTTC
TRBJ1-6,TRBV20-1,NA,NA,CSARNSPRSPLHF,TGCAGTGCTAGAAACAGCCCAAGATCACCCCTCCACTTT
TRBJ2-2,TRBV7-3,TRBD1,many,CASSLIGTGGTGELFF,TGTGCCAGCAGCTTAATTGGGACAGGCGGCACCGGGGAGCTGTTTTTT
TRBJ2-7,TRBV7-9,NA,few,CASSFPQVNSYEQYF,TGTGCCAGCAGCTTCCCCCAGGTCAATTCCTACGAGCAGTACTTC
TRBJ1-2,TRBV6-6,NA,many,CASILKQGYGYTF,TGTGCCAGCATCCTAAAACAGGGCTATGGCTACACCTTC
TRBJ2-7,TRBV7-3,TRBD2,few,CASSPGAGAYYEQYF,TGTGCCAGCAGCCCCGGAGCGGGGGCTTACTACGAGCAGTACTTC
TRBJ2-1,TRBV4-1,NA,many,CASSQEWFPTNEQFF,TGCGCCAGCAGCCAAGAGTGGTTTCCGACCAATGAGCAGTTCTTC
TRBJ2-7,TRBV28,TRBD1,NA,CASSFFRTGVDEQYF,TGTGCCAGCAGTTTTTTCAGGACAGGGGTCGACGAGCAGTACTTC
TRBJ2-3,TRBV2,NA,few,CARKTGADTQYF,TGTGCCAGGAAAACGGGGGCCGATACGCAGTATTTT
TRBJ2-5,TRBV11-1,TRBD2,NA,CASSRREGRETQYF,TGTGCCAGCAGCCGCCGGGAGGGCCGGGAGACCCAGTACTTC
TRBJ1-1,TRBV10-2,NA,few,CASSYLGARNTEAFF,TGCGCCAGCAGCTACTTGGGGGCGCGGAACACTGAAGCTTTCTTT
TRBJ2-1,TRBV29-1,TRBD2,many,CSVEAGLAGAHSYNEQFF,TGCAGCGTTGAAGCCGGACTAGCGGGAGCCCACTCCTACAATGAGCAGTTCTTC
TRBJ2-1,TRBV2,TRBD2,NA,CASSKRRPGLADNEQFF,TGTGCCAGCAGCAAACGGAGACCGGGACTAGCGGACAATGAGCAGTTCTTC
TRBJ2-7,TRBV20-1,NA,many,CSARDRVEQYF,TGCAGTGCTAGAGATCGGGTAGAGCAGTACTTC
TRBJ2-7,TRBV28,NA,NA,CASSEGRGIYEQYF,TGTGCCAGCTCGGAGGGCAGGGGTATCTACGAGCAGTACTTC
TRBJ2-3,TRBV20-1,NA,many,CSARDASGADTQYF,TGCAGTGCTAGAGATGCTTCAGGGGCAGATACGCAGTATTTT
TRBJ2-3,TRBV6-2/TRBV6-3,TRBD2,few,CASSLKSGTSGRWAQYF,TGTGCCAGCAGTTTGAAATCCGGGACTAGCGGGAGGTGGGCGCAGTATTTT
TRBJ1-1,TRBV15,NA,NA,CATSRDRIENTEAFF,TGTGCCACCAGCAGAGATCGGATAGAGAACACTGAAGCTTTCTTT
TRBJ1-1,TRBV25-1,NA,NA,CASSDYTVPHEAFF,TGTGCCAGCAGCGACTACACCGTACCACATGAAGCTTTCTTT
TRBJ2-1,TRBV29-1,NA,many,CSGALSYNEQFF,TGCAGCGGAGCTCTCTCCTACAATGAGCAGTTCTTC
TRBJ2-5,TRBV20-1,TRBD1,NA,CSATKTGGAEETQYF,TGCAGTGCCACCAAGACAGGGGGCGCGGAGGAGACCCAGTACTTC
TRBJ2-2,TRBV20-1,NA,many,CSARDLRLPNTGELFF,TGCAGTGCTAGAGATCTCAGACTACCGAACACCGGGGAGCTGTTTTTT
TRBJ2-3,TRBV12-3/TRBV12-4,NA,NA,CATLRGASTDTQYF,TGTGCCACCCTCAGGGGGGCTAGCACAGATACGCAGTATTTT
TRBJ2-1,TRBV6-6,NA,many,CASTPNAVTRQFF,TGTGCCAGCACCCCAAACGCGGTGACTCGCCAGTTCTTC
TRBJ1-5,TRBV20-1,NA,many,CSARPGGSNQPQHF,TGCAGTGCTAGACCCGGGGGTAGCAATCAGCCCCAGCATTTT
TRBJ2-7,TRBV29-1,TRBD2,few,CSAVLAGPAGQYF,TGCAGCGCTGTACTAGCGGGACCTGCGGGGCAGTACTTC
TRBJ2-7,TRBV28,NA,few,CASSLRVGYEQYF,TGTGCCAGCAGTTTAAGGGTCGGCTACGAGCAGTACTTC
TRBJ2-1,TRBV7-2,NA,few,CASSLEERKYNEQFF,TGTGCCAGCAGCTTAGAGGAGCGCAAGTACAATGAGCAGTTCTTC
TRBJ2-7,TRBV7-3,NA,NA,CASSLTPLGEQYF,TGTGCCAGCAGCTTAACCCCCCTGGGGGAGCAGTACTTC
TRBJ2-1,TRBV4-1,NA,NA,CASSQEWSGNEQFF,TGCGCCAGCAGCCAAGAGTGGAGCGGCAATGAGCAGTTCTTC
TRBJ2-2,TRBV20-1,TRBD1,NA,CSARDWGQLTGELFF,TGCAGTGCTAGAGATTGGGGACAGCTCACCGGGGAGCTGTTTTTT
TRBJ2-1,TRBV25-1,NA,once,CASTSSGEGPLWEQFF,TGTGCCAGCACCAGCTCGGGAGAGGGCCCTTTGTGGGAGCAGTTCTTC
TRBJ2-1,TRBV12-3/TRBV12-4,NA,many,CASSLGRAIYNEQFF,TGTGCCAGCAGTTTGGGCAGGGCGATCTACAATGAGCAGTTCTTC
TRBJ2-1,TRBV20-1,TRBD2,few,CSALSGASYNEQFF,TGCAGTGCTCTTAGCGGGGCCTCCTACAATGAGCAGTTCTTC
TRBJ2-7,TRBV7-2,NA,few,CASSLRGQRNYEQYF,TGTGCCAGCAGCTTAAGGGGTCAGAGAAACTACGAGCAGTACTTC
TRBJ2-7,TRBV28,TRBD2,few,CASSQSGGAYEQYF,TGTGCCAGCAGTCAGTCTGGGGGGGCCTACGAGCAGTACTTC